This TCR beta chain originates from a study of shared clonotypes between healthy human individuals. Germline V lookup: CDR1 MNHEY, CDR2 SMNVEV (reference sequence). The CDR3 has 15 amino acids. Trimming removed 5 bases from V and 4 bases from J, with 16 bases in between. The data were produced by immunoSEQ multiplex PCR, yet TCRdb's version contains in-frame clones alone and is incomplete. In the table there are about 870,000 clones, about 91% of which are singletons. Only CD45RO-negative cells positively selected for CCR7 counted as naive CD8 cells, so terminally differentiated effector memory CD45RA+ cells were excluded.

The sequence was obtained from a young man in good health. The genes are TRBV27 and TRBJ2-3, with a weak D call TRBD1 (6 bases). Sequences were obtained from naive CD8+ T cells sorted from blood. Here the CDR3 reads CASSVLDRSADTQYF. The CDR3, as DNA: TGTGCCAGCAGTGTACTTGACAGGAGCGCAGATACGCAGTATTTT.